Listed below are T cell receptor beta chains from one sample, sequenced in a study of PD-1 blockade in classical Hodgkin lymphoma. The assay was immunoSEQ multiplex PCR, and TCRdb's table has in-frame clones only and misses some. The table has nearly 55,000 clones, around 85% seen once. The sample in question was peripheral blood mononuclear cells (PBMCs), obtained at baseline. Receptor source: a human donor with classical Hodgkin lymphoma. The CDR3 runs from the conserved cysteine through the conserved F or W. The D gene is left open where the match is weak. Clone size, where shown, is once, few, many, or a class for clones that have expanded.

D,size,J,V,length,CDR3,DNA
.,.,TRBJ1-2,TRBV6-5,12,CASSYKNYGYTF,TGTGCCAGCAGTTACAAGAACTATGGCTACACCTTC
.,.,TRBJ1-1,TRBV9,13,CASSVGLGMETFF,TGTGCCAGCAGCGTAGGGCTAGGGATGGAAACTTTCTTT
.,.,TRBJ2-7,TRBV11-2,11,CASTRGDEQYF,TGTGCCAGCACCCGTGGGGACGAGCAGTACTTC
.,.,TRBJ2-5,TRBV2,11,CASSFKETQYF,TGTGCCAGCAGCTTCAAAGAGACCCAGTACTTC
.,.,TRBJ2-2,TRBV2,17,CASSERGAGVIIGELFF,TGTGCCAGCAGTGAACGGGGGGCAGGGGTAATAATCGGGGAGCTGTTTTTT
.,.,TRBJ1-2,TRBV7-9,19,CASSRQEGIRAKGIYGYTF,TGTGCCAGCAGCCGTCAGGAAGGCATTAGGGCCAAGGGCATCTATGGCTACACCTTC
TRBD2,.,TRBJ2-1,TRBV5-8,15,CASTFSGSSYNEQFF,TGTGCCAGCACCTTTAGCGGGAGCTCCTACAATGAGCAGTTCTTC
TRBD1,.,TRBJ1-1,TRBV6-1,13,CASSTRDRSEAFF,TGTGCCAGCAGTACCCGGGACAGATCTGAAGCTTTCTTT
.,.,TRBJ1-1,TRBV7-6,14,CASSRRSQGVRAFF,TGTGCCAGCAGCCGAAGGTCCCAGGGTGTGAGGGCTTTCTTT
TRBD1,.,TRBJ1-2,TRBV7-9,15,CASSFGQGVAYGYTF,TGTGCCAGCAGCTTCGGGCAGGGGGTGGCCTATGGCTACACCTTC
.,.,TRBJ1-4,TRBV7-2,15,CASSLAIGLNEKLFF,TGTGCCAGCAGCCTAGCAATTGGACTAAATGAAAAACTGTTTTTT
.,once,TRBJ2-2,TRBV11-3,15,CASSLGQGSTGELFF,TGTGCCAGCAGCTTAGGCCAGGGAAGCACCGGGGAGCTGTTTTTT
.,.,TRBJ2-5,TRBV11-2,11,CASSLWETQYF,TGTGCCAGCAGCTTATGGGAGACCCAGTACTTC
.,.,TRBJ2-2,TRBV23-1,19,CASSQHLKGELGNTGELFF,TGCGCCAGCAGTCAACATCTGAAAGGGGAGCTTGGGAACACCGGGGAGCTGTTTTTT
.,.,TRBJ1-3,TRBV5-4,15,CASGEQGDSGNTIYF,TGTGCCAGCGGTGAGCAGGGCGACTCTGGAAACACCATATATTTT
.,.,TRBJ2-2,TRBV2,15,CASSASGAISGELFF,TGTGCCAGCAGTGCCTCCGGGGCCATCTCCGGGGAGCTGTTTTTT
TRBD1,.,TRBJ1-1,TRBV7-3,14,CASSFTGGGTEAFF,TGTGCCAGCAGCTTCACAGGGGGCGGCACTGAAGCTTTCTTT
.,.,TRBJ1-5,TRBV27,15,CASRTVRESNQPQHF,TGTGCCAGCAGGACCGTCAGGGAGAGCAATCAGCCCCAGCATTTT
.,.,TRBJ1-1,TRBV11-3,14,CASSLDLGVTEAFF,TGTGCCAGCAGCTTAGATCTCGGGGTTACTGAAGCTTTCTTT
.,.,TRBJ2-1,TRBV7-8,13,CASSYRDSREKFF,TGTGCCAGCAGCTACCGGGACTCCAGAGAAAAGTTCTTC
.,once,TRBJ2-1,TRBV7-6,13,CASSSDIYNEQFF,TGTGCCAGCAGCTCCGACATATACAATGAGCAGTTCTTC
TRBD1,.,TRBJ2-1,TRBV9,15,CASSPRDRGLNEQFF,TGTGCCAGCAGCCCTCGGGACAGGGGGCTCAATGAGCAGTTCTTC
TRBD2,.,TRBJ2-1,TRBV4-3,17,CASSLQRLAGNYNEQFF,TGCGCCAGCAGCCTTCAGCGACTAGCGGGGAACTACAATGAGCAGTTCTTC
TRBD1,.,TRBJ2-7,TRBV13,16,CASSLEGQGAFYEQYF,TGTGCCAGCAGCTTAGAAGGACAGGGGGCGTTCTACGAGCAGTACTTC
TRBD2,.,TRBJ2-7,TRBV4-1,16,CASSPTRTSGSFEQYF,TGCGCCAGCAGCCCTACACGGACTAGCGGGAGTTTCGAGCAGTACTTC
.,.,TRBJ1-1,TRBV6-5,15,CATTSPGSGNTEAFF,TGTGCCACTACGTCTCCCGGATCCGGGAACACTGAAGCTTTCTTT
TRBD1,.,TRBJ2-5,TRBV6-5,14,CASSYQGAWETQYF,TGTGCCAGCAGTTACCAGGGGGCCTGGGAGACCCAGTACTTC
.,.,TRBJ1-4,TRBV27,14,CASSLWGANEKLFF,TGTGCCAGCAGTTTATGGGGGGCCAATGAAAAACTGTTTTTT
.,.,TRBJ2-2,TRBV6-5,13,CASRKVSPGELFF,TGTGCCAGCAGAAAAGTTAGTCCCGGGGAGCTGTTTTTT
TRBD1,few,TRBJ1-2,TRBV30,14,CAWRPGQLNYGYTF,TGTGCCTGGAGGCCGGGACAGCTTAACTATGGCTACACCTTC
TRBD2,few,TRBJ2-1,TRBV10-3,15,CAISSGSRLYNEQFF,TGTGCCATCAGTAGCGGGAGCCGACTCTACAATGAGCAGTTCTTC
TRBD1,.,TRBJ2-6,TRBV10-3,16,CAISEWTGSGANVLTF,TGTGCCATCAGTGAATGGACAGGGTCTGGGGCCAACGTCCTGACTTTC
.,.,TRBJ1-2,TRBV27,16,CASTLRGGRPADGYTF,TGTGCCAGCACTTTAAGGGGCGGACGGCCTGCGGATGGCTACACCTTC
.,.,TRBJ1-5,TRBV6-1,13,CASRPRGEQPQHF,TGTGCCAGCAGGCCGAGGGGGGAACAGCCCCAGCATTTT
TRBD2,few,TRBJ2-1,TRBV30,13,CAWTGGSYNEQFF,TGTGCCTGGACCGGGGGGTCCTACAATGAGCAGTTCTTC
TRBD2,.,TRBJ2-1,TRBV9,14,CASSARLALGEQFF,TGTGCCAGCAGCGCCCGACTAGCGCTTGGTGAGCAGTTCTTC
.,.,TRBJ1-5,TRBV19,14,CASNEVPGNQPQHF,TGTGCCAGTAACGAGGTTCCGGGGAATCAGCCCCAGCATTTT
.,.,TRBJ2-6,TRBV5-1,16,CASSSGGGAGANVLTF,TGCGCCAGCAGCTCCGGAGGGGGGGCTGGGGCCAACGTCCTGACTTTC
.,.,TRBJ1-4,TRBV18,17,CASSPNDGYVANEKLFF,TGTGCCAGCTCACCAAACGACGGTTACGTGGCTAATGAAAAACTGTTTTTT
.,.,TRBJ1-3,TRBV4-3,13,CASSQDRGNTIYF,TGCGCCAGCAGCCAAGACAGGGGAAACACCATATATTTT
TRBD1,.,TRBJ1-1,TRBV18,14,CASSPGQGARGAFF,TGTGCCAGCTCACCGGGACAGGGGGCTCGGGGTGCTTTCTTT